These T cell receptor beta chains were read from a single sample in a study of T-cell reconstitution after alpha-beta-depleted transplantation in children. A single record per CDR3 protein comes from TCRdb applying MiXCR to the PCR reads. The data contain 600,000 to 700,000 distinct CDR3 sequences, roughly 15% of them singletons. Sequenced here: PBMCs from the stem cell graft donor, sampled from the stem cell graft. These receptors originate from a human donor who donated a stem cell graft to a child with acute myeloid leukemia. The CDR3 runs from the conserved cysteine through the conserved F or W. A D gene is named only where the DNA matches it firmly. Clone sizes are given selectively: once, few, many, or a class where the clone is expanded.

D gene	CDR3 length	clone size	J gene	V gene	CDR3 DNA	CDR3 protein
TRBD2	16	few	TRBJ2-2	TRBV7-2	TGTGCCAGCAGCTTAGCTCGGGGGGGTAACACCGGGGAGCTGTTTTTT	CASSLARGGNTGELFF
TRBD1	14	many	TRBJ1-1	TRBV29-1	TGCAGCGCTACAGGGGTATTATCGAACACTGAAGCTTTCTTT	CSATGVLSNTEAFF
NA	13	NA	TRBJ1-2	TRBV7-9	TGTGCCAGCAGCTTAAGAGCGATCTATGGCTACACCTTC	CASSLRAIYGYTF
NA	14	few	TRBJ1-5	TRBV6-5	TGTGCCAGCAGTTACCCCGGGAGAAATCAGCCCCAGCATTTT	CASSYPGRNQPQHF
NA	15	NA	TRBJ2-4	TRBV12-3/TRBV12-4	TGTGCCAGCAGCCCTTGGGATCTAGCCAAAAACATTCAGTACTTC	CASSPWDLAKNIQYF
TRBD1	15	few	TRBJ1-5	TRBV5-1	TGCGCCAGCAGCTGGGGGACAGGGACCAATCAGCCCCAGCATTTT	CASSWGTGTNQPQHF
TRBD1	14	many	TRBJ1-6	TRBV13	TGTGCCAGCAGCCAGGGGACAGGGCTATCACCCCTCCACTTT	CASSQGTGLSPLHF
NA	13	many	TRBJ1-1	TRBV29-1	TGCAGCGTCCCCGGGACGGGGAACACTGAAGCTTTCTTT	CSVPGTGNTEAFF
TRBD2	14	few	TRBJ2-4	TRBV20-1	TGCAGTGCAACTAGCGGGGGGCGACCAAACATTCAGTACTTC	CSATSGGRPNIQYF
NA	14	few	TRBJ2-3	TRBV5-1	TGCGCCAGCAGCTTGGGGGCTACCACAGATACGCAGTATTTT	CASSLGATTDTQYF
NA	13	few	TRBJ2-4	TRBV30	TGTGCCTGGAGTGTGGGAGCCAAAAACATTCAGTACTTC	CAWSVGAKNIQYF
NA	16	many	TRBJ2-1	TRBV7-2	TGTGCCAGCAGCCATGCTGGGGGTAGCGGAAACAATGAGCAGTTCTTC	CASSHAGGSGNNEQFF
NA	13	few	TRBJ1-2	TRBV6-1	TGTGCCAGCAGTGATGTGGTGGCCTCGGGCTACACCTTC	CASSDVVASGYTF
TRBD2	16	NA	TRBJ2-1	TRBV7-2	TGTGCCAGCAGCTTAGACCGAAGCGGGGGTAGGAATGAGCAGTTCTTC	CASSLDRSGGRNEQFF
TRBD2	15	NA	TRBJ2-5	TRBV7-2	TGTGCCAGCAGCCATCTAGCGGGGTCCGGGGAGACCCAGTACTTC	CASSHLAGSGETQYF
NA	13	NA	TRBJ2-3	TRBV5-1	TGCGCCAGCAGGTTGGTCAGCACAGATACGCAGTATTTT	CASRLVSTDTQYF
TRBD1	14	many	TRBJ1-6	TRBV7-2	TGTGCCAGCAGCTCCCGGGACAGTGATTCACCCCTCCACTTT	CASSSRDSDSPLHF
NA	16	NA	TRBJ1-1	TRBV20-1	TGCAGTGCTAGAGTAGGGACCCTAGGGGAGAACACTGAAGCTTTCTTT	CSARVGTLGENTEAFF
NA	14	NA	TRBJ2-7	TRBV18	TGTGCCAGCTCACCGGTACAGACGACCTACGAGCAGTACTTC	CASSPVQTTYEQYF
NA	13	NA	TRBJ1-5	TRBV7-2	TGTGCCAGCAGCTTCTGGGGCAATCAGCCCCAGCATTTT	CASSFWGNQPQHF
TRBD1	16	NA	TRBJ2-3	TRBV7-2	TGTGCCAGCAGCTTCGGGACAGTTTCCTACACAGATACGCAGTATTTT	CASSFGTVSYTDTQYF
NA	14	many	TRBJ1-1	TRBV20-1	TGCAGTGCTTTAGACAGACCGCCTTTAGATCCAGCTTTCTTT	CSALDRPPLDPAFF
NA	16	few	TRBJ2-2	TRBV15	TGTGCCACCAGCAGAGATCATGTGCAGGGCCCCGGGGAGCTGTTTTTT	CATSRDHVQGPGELFF
NA	14	many	TRBJ2-7	TRBV29-1	TGCAGCGTTGATTCGGGGACGTCTTCCTACGAGCAGTACTTC	CSVDSGTSSYEQYF
TRBD1	15	few	TRBJ2-7	TRBV7-8	TGTGCCAGCAGCTTAAACGGGGACAGGCTCTACGAGCAGTACTTC	CASSLNGDRLYEQYF
TRBD1	15	NA	TRBJ1-6	TRBV18	TGTGCCAGCTCACCCGTGGGACAGAATAATTCACCCCTCCACTTT	CASSPVGQNNSPLHF
TRBD1	15	few	TRBJ1-1	TRBV27	TGTGCCAGCAGTCCTGGGACAGGGGGTTACACTGAAGCTTTCTTT	CASSPGTGGYTEAFF
NA	16	many	TRBJ2-2	TRBV29-1	TGCAGCGTGGACACAGGGCTGGGGACGAACACCGGGGAGCTGTTTTTT	CSVDTGLGTNTGELFF
TRBD1	15	NA	TRBJ1-4	TRBV5-1	TGCGCCAGCAGCTTCGACAGGGGAGGGAGTGAAAAACTGTTTTTT	CASSFDRGGSEKLFF
TRBD1	13	NA	TRBJ1-2	TRBV11-2	TGTGCCAGCAGCTCCACAGGGGGGTATGGCTACACCTTC	CASSSTGGYGYTF
NA	17	NA	TRBJ2-3	TRBV5-1	TGCGCCAGCAGCTTGGCCAAGGGGGGCCCTAGCACAGATACGCAGTATTTT	CASSLAKGGPSTDTQYF
NA	14	few	TRBJ2-2	TRBV5-1	TGCGCCAGCAGCTTGTATTCCGGACCCGGGGAGCTGTTTTTT	CASSLYSGPGELFF
NA	14	many	TRBJ1-1	TRBV4-3	TGCGCCAGCAGCCAAGATAGCCGAGGAACCGAAGCTTTCTTT	CASSQDSRGTEAFF
NA	11	many	TRBJ2-7	TRBV12-3/TRBV12-4	TGTGCCAGCAGCTCTATGGGCAGGGCGTACTTC	CASSSMGRAYF
NA	14	many	TRBJ1-6	TRBV20-1	TGCAGTGCTAGAACGACCCGCGGAAATTCACCCCTCCACTTT	CSARTTRGNSPLHF
NA	13	many	TRBJ2-5	TRBV20-1	TGCAGTGCTAGAGTCCAGGGCCAGGGGACCCAGTACTTC	CSARVQGQGTQYF
TRBD2	13	many	TRBJ2-1	TRBV29-1	TGCAGCGGTCTAGCGGGGGGGCAAGATGAGCAGTTCTTC	CSGLAGGQDEQFF
NA	15	NA	TRBJ1-1	TRBV14	TGTGCCAGCAGCCAAGAAGTAGTCATGAACACTGAAGCTTTCTTT	CASSQEVVMNTEAFF
TRBD2	16	NA	TRBJ2-3	TRBV5-1	TGCGCCAGCAGCTGGGGACTAGCGCGGAGCACAGATACGCAGTATTTT	CASSWGLARSTDTQYF
NA	13	many	TRBJ1-1	TRBV12-3/TRBV12-4	TGTGCCAGCACCGCAGGGGTAGGGACTGAAGCTTTCTTT	CASTAGVGTEAFF
NA	14	few	TRBJ1-5	TRBV11-2	TGTGCCAGCAGCGCCGGGGGGGCTGGGCAGCCCCAGCATTTT	CASSAGGAGQPQHF
NA	13	few	TRBJ2-7	TRBV7-9	TGTGCCAGCAGCTCCGCGCTATCCTACGAGCAGTACTTC	CASSSALSYEQYF
NA	16	few	TRBJ2-2	TRBV5-4	TGTGCCAGCAGCTGGACCCCCCGCGCGAACACCGGGGAGCTGTTTTTT	CASSWTPRANTGELFF
TRBD1	13	many	TRBJ1-5	TRBV29-1	TGCAGCATCGGACAGGGAAGCAATCAGCCCCAGCATTTT	CSIGQGSNQPQHF
NA	12	few	TRBJ1-2	TRBV29-1	TGCAGCGTTGCCATGGTACACTATGGCTACACCTTC	CSVAMVHYGYTF
TRBD2	16	many	TRBJ2-3	TRBV7-2	TGTGCCAGCAGCTTAGGGGGGACTAGCGGGGGGAATACGCAGTATTTT	CASSLGGTSGGNTQYF
TRBD2	16	NA	TRBJ2-1	TRBV20-1	TGCAGTGCTAGGATAGCGGGGGGGAGCTCCTACAATGAGCAGTTCTTC	CSARIAGGSSYNEQFF
NA	14	NA	TRBJ1-4	TRBV5-5	TGTGCCAGCAGCTTGTCTCCAGGCGAGATCCTCCTGTTTTTT	CASSLSPGEILLFF
NA	12	NA	TRBJ1-1	TRBV12-3/TRBV12-4	TGTGCCAGCAGCTCCGGGACACCAAGCGCTTTCTTT	CASSSGTPSAFF
NA	14	many	TRBJ2-3	TRBV20-1	TGCAGTGCTAGGGGGGGACGGACAGGAGATACGCAGTATTTT	CSARGGRTGDTQYF
NA	11	many	TRBJ2-1	TRBV12-3/TRBV12-4	TGTGCCAGCAGTTTTGTCAATGAGCAGTTCTTC	CASSFVNEQFF
NA	14	few	TRBJ1-1	TRBV7-8	TGTGCCAGCAGCCCACGCAGTGTGAACACTGAAGCTTTCTTT	CASSPRSVNTEAFF
NA	13	many	TRBJ1-6	TRBV20-1	TGCAGTGCCCTGCCCCCAGGGAATTCACCCCTCCACTTT	CSALPPGNSPLHF